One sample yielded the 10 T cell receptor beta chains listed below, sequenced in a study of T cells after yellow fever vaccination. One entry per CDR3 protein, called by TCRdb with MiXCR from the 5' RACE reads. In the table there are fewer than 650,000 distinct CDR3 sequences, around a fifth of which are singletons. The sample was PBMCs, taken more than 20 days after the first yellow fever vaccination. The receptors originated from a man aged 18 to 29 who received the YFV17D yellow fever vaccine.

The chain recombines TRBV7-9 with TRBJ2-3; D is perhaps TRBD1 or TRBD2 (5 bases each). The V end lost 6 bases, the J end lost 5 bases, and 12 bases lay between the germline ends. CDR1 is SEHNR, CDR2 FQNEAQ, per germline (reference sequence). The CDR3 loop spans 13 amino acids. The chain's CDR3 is CASRERGGDTQYF. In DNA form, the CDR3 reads TGTGCCAGCAGGGAGAGGGGCGGAGATACGCAGTATTTT.

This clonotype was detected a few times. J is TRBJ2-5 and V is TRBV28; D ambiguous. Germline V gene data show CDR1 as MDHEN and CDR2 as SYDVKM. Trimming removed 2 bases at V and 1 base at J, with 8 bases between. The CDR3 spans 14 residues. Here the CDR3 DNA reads TGTGCCAGCAGTTTAGCAGAAATCCAAGAGACCCAGTACTTC. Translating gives CASSLAEIQETQYF.

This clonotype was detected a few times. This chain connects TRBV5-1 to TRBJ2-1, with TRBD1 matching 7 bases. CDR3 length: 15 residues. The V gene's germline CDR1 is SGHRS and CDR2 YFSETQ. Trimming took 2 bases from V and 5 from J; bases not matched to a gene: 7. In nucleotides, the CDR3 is TGCGCCAGCAGCTTATATGGACAGGAAAACAATGAGCAGTTCTTC. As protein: CASSLYGQENNEQFF.

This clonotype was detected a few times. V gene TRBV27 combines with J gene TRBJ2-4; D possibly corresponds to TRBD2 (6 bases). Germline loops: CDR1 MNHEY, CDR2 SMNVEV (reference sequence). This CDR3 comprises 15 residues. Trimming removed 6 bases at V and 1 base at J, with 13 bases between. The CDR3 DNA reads TGTGCCAGCAGGGGGGGTGGTACGGCCAAAAACATTCAGTACTTC. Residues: CASRGGGTAKNIQYF.

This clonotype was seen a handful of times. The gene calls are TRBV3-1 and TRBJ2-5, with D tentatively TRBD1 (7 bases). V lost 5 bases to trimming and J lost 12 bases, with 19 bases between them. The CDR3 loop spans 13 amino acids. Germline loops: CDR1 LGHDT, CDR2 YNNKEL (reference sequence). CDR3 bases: TGTGCCAGCAGCACCCCCGGAGGGGGCAGGGAGTACTTC. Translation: CASSTPGGGREYF.

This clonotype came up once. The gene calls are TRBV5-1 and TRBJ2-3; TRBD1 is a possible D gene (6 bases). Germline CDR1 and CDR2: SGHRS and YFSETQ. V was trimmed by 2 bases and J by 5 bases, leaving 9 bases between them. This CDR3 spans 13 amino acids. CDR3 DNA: TGCGCCAGCAGCTTCAGGGGTAAAGATACGCAGTATTTT. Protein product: CASSFRGKDTQYF.

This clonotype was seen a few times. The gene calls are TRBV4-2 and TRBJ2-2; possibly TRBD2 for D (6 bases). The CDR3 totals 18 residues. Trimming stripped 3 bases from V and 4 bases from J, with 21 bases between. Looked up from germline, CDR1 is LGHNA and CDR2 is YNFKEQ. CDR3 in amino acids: CASSHPERIRRGTGELFF. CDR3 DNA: TGTGCCAGCAGCCACCCCGAACGGATCCGGAGGGGCACCGGGGAGCTGTTTTTT.

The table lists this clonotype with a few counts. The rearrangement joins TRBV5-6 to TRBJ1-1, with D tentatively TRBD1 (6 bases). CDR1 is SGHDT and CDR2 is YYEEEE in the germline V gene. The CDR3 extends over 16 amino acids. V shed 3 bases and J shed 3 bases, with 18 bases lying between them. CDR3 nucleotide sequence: TGTGCCAGCAGCTACCCGGACAGCCCCCCGGACACTGAAGCTTTCTTT. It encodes CASSYPDSPPDTEAFF.

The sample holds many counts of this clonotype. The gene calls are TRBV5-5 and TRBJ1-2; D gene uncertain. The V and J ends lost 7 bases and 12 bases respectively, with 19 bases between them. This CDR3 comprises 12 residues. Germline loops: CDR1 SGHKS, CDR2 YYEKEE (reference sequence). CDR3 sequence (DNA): TGTGCCAGCGGGATATTCGGAGGTGTGGACACCTTC. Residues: CASGIFGGVDTF.

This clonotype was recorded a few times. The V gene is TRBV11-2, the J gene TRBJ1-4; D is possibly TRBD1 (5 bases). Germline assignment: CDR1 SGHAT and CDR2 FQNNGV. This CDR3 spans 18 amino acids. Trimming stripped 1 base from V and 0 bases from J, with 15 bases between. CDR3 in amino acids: CASSLVGGVIATNEKLFF. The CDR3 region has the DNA TGTGCCAGCAGCTTAGTCGGGGGGGTGATAGCAACTAATGAAAAACTGTTTTTT.